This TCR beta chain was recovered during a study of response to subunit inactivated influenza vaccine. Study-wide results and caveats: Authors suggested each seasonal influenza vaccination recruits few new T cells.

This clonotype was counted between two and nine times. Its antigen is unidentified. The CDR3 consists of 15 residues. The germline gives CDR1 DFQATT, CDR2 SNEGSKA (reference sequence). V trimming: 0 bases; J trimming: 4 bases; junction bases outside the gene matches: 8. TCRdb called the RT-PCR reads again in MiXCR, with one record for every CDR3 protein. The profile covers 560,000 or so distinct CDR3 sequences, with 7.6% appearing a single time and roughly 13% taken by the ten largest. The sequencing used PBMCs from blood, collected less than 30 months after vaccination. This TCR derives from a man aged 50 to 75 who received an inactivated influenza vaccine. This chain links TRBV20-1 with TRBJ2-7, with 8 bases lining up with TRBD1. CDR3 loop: CSARDPSDRGYEQYF. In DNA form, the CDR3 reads TGCAGTGCTAGAGATCCGTCAGACAGGGGATACGAGCAGTACTTC.